This entry describes one T cell receptor beta chain. TCR alpha and TCR beta cDNA libraries carrying sample barcodes and UMIs came from 5'RACE with constant-segment primers. TCRdb itself ran the 5' RACE reads through MiXCR, one entry per CDR3 protein. The data contain hundreds of thousands of distinct CDR3 sequences, about 16% of them singletons. These data belong to a study of T-cell memory formation after mild COVID-19. The CDR3 is 16 amino acids. CDR1 is SGHAT, CDR2 FQNNGV, per germline. The ends were cut back, 6 bases at V and 5 bases at J, with 22 bases in the middle. V is TRBV11-2 and J is TRBJ2-5; D may be TRBD1 or TRBD2 (5 bases each). The clonotype was recovered from an adult woman who had mild COVID-19 (a few samples of this study predate the infection). Cell type and time point are not known. Sequencing input: PBMCs or a T cell subset sorted from them (not recorded which). The CDR3 spells CASRPIRDLPRETQYF. CDR3 bases: TGTGCCAGCAGACCCATCCGGGACCTCCCGAGGGAGACCCAGTACTTC.